Described below is a single TCR beta chain sequence and its context. In germline, CDR1 is MDHEN, CDR2 SYDVKM. V shed 7 bases, J shed 8 bases, and the junction held 10 bases outside the gene matches. The CDR3 length is 13 residues. This entry belongs to a study of blood T cell repertoires in COVID-19. The data were produced by immunoSEQ multiplex PCR, yet TCRdb's version contains in-frame clones alone and is incomplete. Among 150,000 or so clones listed, around 88% were seen once. The sequenced sample consisted of peripheral blood. The clonotype originates from a man between 50 and 59 years old with acute or convalescent COVID-19. The chain joins TRBV28 to TRBJ1-2; TRBD1 matches 7 bases. The CDR3 here is CASKGGLGSGYTF. The DNA for the CDR3 is TGTGCCAGCAAAGGGGGCCTAGGGTCCGGCTACACCTTC.